A selection of T cell receptor beta chains follows, all from one sample in a study of early T cells in non-severe SARS-CoV-2 infection. MiXCR, run by TCRdb on the 5' RACE reads, gives a single entry per CDR3 protein. The repertoire holds roughly 81,000 distinct CDR3 sequences, with roughly 5.7% as singletons. Sample: whole blood. These TCRs come from an adult who was a healthcare worker with PCR-confirmed SARS-CoV-2 infection or an uninfected control (not recorded which). Each CDR3 is given with its conserved first and last residue. A D gene is named only where the DNA matches it firmly. A clone size is listed for some rows: how often the clone was seen (once, few, many), or a class if it is expanded.

>TRBV20-1|NA|NA|TRBJ1-1
CSAQPAGFGGDTEAFF
TGCAGTGCTCAGCCCGCAGGATTTGGTGGGGACACTGAAGCTTTCTTT
>TRBV14|NA|many|TRBJ1-4
CASSRGYNEKLFF
TGTGCCAGCAGCCGTGGATATAATGAAAAACTGTTTTTT
>TRBV5-1|TRBD1|few|TRBJ2-6
CASSLDGTGYAGANVLTF
TGCGCCAGCAGCTTGGATGGGACAGGGTACGCTGGGGCCAACGTCCTGACTTTC
>TRBV12-3/TRBV12-4|NA|few|TRBJ1-2
CASSFKGSGYTF
TGTGCCAGCAGTTTTAAGGGTTCCGGCTACACCTTC
>TRBV11-2|TRBD1|NA|TRBJ2-1
CASSPRDRVNEQFF
TGTGCCAGCAGCCCCCGGGACAGGGTCAATGAGCAGTTCTTC
>TRBV2|NA|few|TRBJ1-5
CASSHSTVSNQPQHF
TGTGCCAGCAGTCACTCGACAGTTAGCAATCAGCCCCAGCATTTT
>TRBV6-5|TRBD1|many|TRBJ1-2
CASRTLRDRAYGYTF
TGTGCCAGCAGGACGCTCCGGGACAGGGCCTATGGCTACACCTTC
>TRBV6-6|NA|few|TRBJ2-7
CASSPLGLLSYEQYF
TGTGCCAGCAGTCCCCTAGGCTTACTTTCCTACGAGCAGTACTTC
>TRBV7-2|TRBD1|many|TRBJ1-4
CASSRDRGRDEKLFF
TGTGCCAGCAGCCGCGACAGGGGGCGCGATGAAAAACTGTTTTTT
>TRBV29-1|TRBD2|few|TRBJ2-5
CSVELAGVKTQYF
TGCAGCGTTGAACTAGCGGGAGTAAAGACCCAGTACTTC
>TRBV20-1|NA|many|TRBJ2-7
CSAKDYIYEQYF
TGCAGTGCTAAGGACTACATCTACGAGCAGTACTTC
>TRBV11-2|NA|many|TRBJ2-7
CASSLTYEQYF
TGTGCCAGCAGCTTAACCTACGAGCAGTACTTC
>TRBV2|TRBD1|many|TRBJ2-2
CASGGTGGLPPNTGELFF
TGTGCCAGCGGCGGGACAGGGGGCCTACCCCCGAACACCGGGGAGCTGTTTTTT
>TRBV6-1|TRBD1|NA|TRBJ2-7
CASRLDRALSYEQYF
TGTGCCAGCAGATTAGACAGGGCTCTCTCCTACGAGCAGTACTTC
>TRBV7-9|TRBD2|NA|TRBJ2-1
CASSASGGAYNEQFF
TGTGCCAGCAGCGCGAGCGGGGGGGCCTACAATGAGCAGTTCTTC
>TRBV5-1|NA|many|TRBJ2-7
CASSLYSSSYEQYF
TGCGCCAGCAGCTTGTACAGTTCCTCCTACGAGCAGTACTTC
>TRBV2|NA|NA|TRBJ1-2
CASREQESGYGYTF
TGTGCCAGCAGGGAACAGGAATCGGGCTATGGCTACACCTTC
>TRBV30|NA|many|TRBJ1-2
CAWDVRNYGYTF
TGTGCCTGGGACGTCCGTAACTATGGCTACACCTTC
>TRBV10-2|NA|many|TRBJ2-7
CASSVTNYEQYF
TGCGCCAGCAGTGTTACTAACTACGAGCAGTACTTC
>TRBV28|TRBD1|few|TRBJ1-2
CASSQDRGVGYTF
TGTGCCAGCAGTCAGGACAGGGGGGTAGGCTACACCTTC
>TRBV12-3/TRBV12-4|NA|NA|TRBJ2-6
CASSLGGAGANVLTF
TGTGCCAGCAGTTTGGGCGGGGCTGGGGCCAACGTCCTGACTTTC
>TRBV6-4|TRBD2|many|TRBJ2-3
CASSEKAGGPDTQYF
TGTGCCAGCAGTGAAAAAGCGGGGGGGCCAGATACGCAGTATTTT
>TRBV12-2|NA|many|TRBJ2-7
CASRLGLAETLRSYEQYF
TGTGCAAGTCGCTTAGGACTAGCGGAAACCCTGCGCTCCTACGAGCAGTACTTC
>TRBV7-9|NA|NA|TRBJ1-2
CASSLEGFGGYTF
TGTGCCAGCAGCTTAGAAGGGTTTGGCGGCTACACCTTC
>TRBV28|NA|many|TRBJ2-5
CASKPLGGRQETQYF
TGTGCCAGCAAACCCCTGGGGGGTAGGCAAGAGACCCAGTACTTC
>TRBV25-1|NA|NA|TRBJ1-1
CASSWRQNTAFF
TGTGCCAGCAGTTGGCGACAGAATACCGCTTTCTTT
>TRBV6-1|NA|many|TRBJ2-1
CASSEQVNEQFF
TGTGCCAGCAGTGAACAAGTAAATGAGCAGTTCTTC
>TRBV20-1|TRBD1|NA|TRBJ2-1
CSARKRGRTYNEQFF
TGCAGTGCTAGAAAAAGGGGGCGTACATACAATGAGCAGTTCTTC
>TRBV5-1|TRBD1|many|TRBJ2-1
CASSFGTGTGGINEQFF
TGCGCCAGCAGCTTTGGAACCGGGACAGGGGGTATCAATGAGCAGTTCTTC
>TRBV7-9|TRBD2|many|TRBJ2-1
CASSLRGTSGYNEQFF
TGTGCCAGCAGCTTACGCGGGACTAGCGGCTACAATGAGCAGTTCTTC
>TRBV6-5|TRBD1|NA|TRBJ1-5
CASSPGAGGLGQPQHF
TGTGCCAGCAGCCCCGGGGCAGGGGGCCTCGGTCAGCCCCAGCATTTT
>TRBV20-1|NA|NA|TRBJ2-2
CSAHGTRNTGELFF
TGCAGTGCTCATGGGACTCGAAACACCGGGGAGCTGTTTTTT
>TRBV7-9|NA|few|TRBJ1-4
CASSSRQREKLFF
TGTGCCAGCAGCTCCCGACAGAGGGAAAAACTGTTTTTT
>TRBV7-2|NA|many|TRBJ1-3
CASSFPGRNGNTIYF
TGTGCCAGCAGCTTCCCGGGGAGGAATGGAAACACCATATATTTT
>TRBV6-5|NA|NA|TRBJ1-6
CASTTQGTTYNSPLHF
TGTGCCAGCACCACTCAGGGGACTACCTATAATTCACCCCTCCACTTT
>TRBV20-1|NA|many|TRBJ2-3
CSVTDTPRTDTQYF
TGCAGTGTTACGGACACCCCCCGCACAGATACGCAGTATTTT
>TRBV5-1|NA|many|TRBJ2-3
CASSGNRNTDTQYF
TGCGCCAGCAGTGGTAACAGAAACACAGATACGCAGTATTTT
>TRBV20-1|NA|few|TRBJ1-5
CSAHRVSNQPQHF
TGCAGTGCGCACAGGGTCAGCAATCAGCCCCAGCATTTT
>TRBV4-1|TRBD1|few|TRBJ1-2
CASSLRHRDSYGYTF
TGCGCCAGCAGCCTTAGACACCGGGACAGCTATGGCTACACCTTC
>TRBV7-6|NA|NA|TRBJ2-5
CASSLVGRVQETQYF
TGTGCCAGCAGCTTAGTCGGCAGGGTACAAGAGACCCAGTACTTC
>TRBV4-3|TRBD1|many|TRBJ2-2
CASSQGPTGSGELFF
TGCGCCAGCAGCCAAGGCCCGACAGGGTCCGGGGAGCTGTTTTTT
>TRBV7-2|TRBD2|few|TRBJ2-7
CASSLLQGSSGRPGEQYF
TGTGCCAGCAGCTTATTACAAGGGTCTAGCGGGAGGCCGGGGGAGCAGTACTTC
>TRBV7-9|TRBD1|many|TRBJ2-3
CASSYGTEPRGTQYF
TGTGCCAGCAGCTACGGGACAGAGCCTAGAGGTACGCAGTATTTT
>TRBV29-1|NA|many|TRBJ2-1
CSVAWPGEGNNEQFF
TGCAGCGTTGCTTGGCCAGGGGAGGGGAACAATGAGCAGTTCTTC
>TRBV7-8|TRBD2|few|TRBJ2-7
CASSPLKSGNSYEQYF
TGTGCCAGCAGCCCCCTAAAAAGCGGGAACTCCTACGAGCAGTACTTC
>TRBV10-3|NA|NA|TRBJ1-1
CAIRINLGSTEAFF
TGTGCCATCAGGATAAACCTAGGGAGCACTGAAGCTTTCTTT
>TRBV6-2/TRBV6-3|TRBD2|NA|TRBJ2-1
CASSKGTSGTGDEQFF
TGTGCCAGCAGTAAGGGGACTAGCGGGACGGGGGATGAGCAGTTCTTC
>TRBV20-1|TRBD1|NA|TRBJ1-1
CSAPLGQGLGLKNTEAFF
TGCAGTGCCCCCCTCGGACAGGGCTTAGGGTTGAAAAACACTGAAGCTTTCTTT
>TRBV29-1|NA|many|TRBJ1-1
CSVEPENTEAFF
TGCAGCGTTGAACCAGAGAACACTGAAGCTTTCTTT
>TRBV14|NA|many|TRBJ2-3
CASSPAAIFMDTQYF
TGTGCCAGCAGCCCCGCAGCTATTTTCATGGATACGCAGTATTTT
>TRBV11-2|NA|many|TRBJ2-2
CASSSRGGAVGELFF
TGTGCCAGCAGCTCAAGGGGGGGTGCCGTCGGGGAGCTGTTTTTT
>TRBV6-4|TRBD1|many|TRBJ2-1
CASSEGQGPFNEQFF
TGTGCCAGCAGTGAGGGACAGGGTCCATTCAATGAGCAGTTCTTC
>TRBV20-1|NA|many|TRBJ1-3
CSASTAGAGGNTIYF
TGCAGTGCTAGTACTGCAGGGGCGGGAGGAAACACCATATATTTT